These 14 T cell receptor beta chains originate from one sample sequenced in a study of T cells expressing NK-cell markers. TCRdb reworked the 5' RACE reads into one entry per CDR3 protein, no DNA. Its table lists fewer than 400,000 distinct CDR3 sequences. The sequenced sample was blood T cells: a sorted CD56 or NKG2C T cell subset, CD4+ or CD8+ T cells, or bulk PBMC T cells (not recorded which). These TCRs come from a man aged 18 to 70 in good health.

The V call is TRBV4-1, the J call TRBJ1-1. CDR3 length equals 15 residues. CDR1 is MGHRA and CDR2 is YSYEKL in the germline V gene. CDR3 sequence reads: CASSQVTPANTEAFF.

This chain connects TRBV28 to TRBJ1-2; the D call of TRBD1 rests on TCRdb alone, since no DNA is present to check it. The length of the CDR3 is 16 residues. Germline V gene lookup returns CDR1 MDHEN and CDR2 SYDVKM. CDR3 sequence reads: CASSLRDRAGRYGYTF.

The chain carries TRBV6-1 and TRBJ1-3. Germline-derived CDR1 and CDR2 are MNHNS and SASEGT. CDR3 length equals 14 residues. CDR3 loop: CASSAADRGNTIYF.

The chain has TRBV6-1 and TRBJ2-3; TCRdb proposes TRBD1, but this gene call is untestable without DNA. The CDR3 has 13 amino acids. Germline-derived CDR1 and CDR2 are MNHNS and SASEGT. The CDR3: CASRRTGKGTQYF.

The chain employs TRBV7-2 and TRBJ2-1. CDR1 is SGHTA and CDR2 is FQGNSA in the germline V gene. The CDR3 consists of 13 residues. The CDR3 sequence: CASRSSEYNEQFF.

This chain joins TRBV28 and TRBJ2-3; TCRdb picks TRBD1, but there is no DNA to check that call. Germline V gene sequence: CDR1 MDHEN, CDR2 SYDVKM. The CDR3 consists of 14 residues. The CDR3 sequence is CASRAWQGTDTQYF.

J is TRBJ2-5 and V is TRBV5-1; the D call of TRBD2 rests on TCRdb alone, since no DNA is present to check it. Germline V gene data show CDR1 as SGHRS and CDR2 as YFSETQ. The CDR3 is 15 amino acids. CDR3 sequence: CASSLEGGTVGTQYF.

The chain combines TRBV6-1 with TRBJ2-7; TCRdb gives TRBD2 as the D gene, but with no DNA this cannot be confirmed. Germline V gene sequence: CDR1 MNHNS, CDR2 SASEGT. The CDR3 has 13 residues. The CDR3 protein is CASAKEGPYEQYF.

The CDR3 is CSASRQGVGETQYF. V usage is TRBV20-1 and J usage is TRBJ2-5; TCRdb indicates TRBD2, and absent DNA this call remains unverified. The V gene's germline CDR1 is DFQATT and CDR2 SNEGSKA (reference sequence). This CDR3 has 14 amino acids.

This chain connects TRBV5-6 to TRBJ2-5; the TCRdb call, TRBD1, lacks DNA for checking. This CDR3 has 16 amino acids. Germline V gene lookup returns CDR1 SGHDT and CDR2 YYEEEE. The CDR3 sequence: CASSSTGALYQETQYF.

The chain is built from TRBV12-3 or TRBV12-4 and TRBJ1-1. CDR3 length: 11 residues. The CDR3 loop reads CASSSENEAFF.

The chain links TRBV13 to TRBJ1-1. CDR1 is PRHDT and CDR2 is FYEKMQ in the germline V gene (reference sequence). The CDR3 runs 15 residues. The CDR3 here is CASSSVQVKWLSAFF. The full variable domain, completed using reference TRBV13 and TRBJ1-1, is AAGVIQSPRHLIKEKRETATLKCYPIPRHDTVYWYQQGPGQDPQFLISFYEKMQSDKGSIPDRFSAQQFSDYHSELNMSSLELGDSALYFCASSSVQVKWLSAFFGQGTRLTVV.

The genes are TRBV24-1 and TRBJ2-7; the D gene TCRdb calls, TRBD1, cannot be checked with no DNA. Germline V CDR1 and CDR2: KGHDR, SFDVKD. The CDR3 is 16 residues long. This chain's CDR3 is CATSDEQGAGVDEQYF.

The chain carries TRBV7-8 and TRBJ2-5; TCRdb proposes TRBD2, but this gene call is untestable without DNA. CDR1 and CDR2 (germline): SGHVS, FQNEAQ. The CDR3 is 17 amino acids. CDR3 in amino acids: CASSLGTSLKYQETQYF.